This T cell receptor (beta chain) stems from a study of blood T cell repertoires in COVID-19. The junction had 9 bases not matched to a gene; V was cut back by 3 bases and J by 10 bases. In germline, CDR1 is DFQATT, CDR2 SNEGSKA (reference sequence). This CDR3 region has 14 residues. The data were produced by immunoSEQ multiplex PCR, yet TCRdb's version contains in-frame clones alone and is incomplete. The sample records a few hundred thousand clones, roughly nine tenths being singletons. This rearrangement joins TRBV20-1 to TRBJ2-1, with 10 bases fitting TRBD2. This receptor was taken from a woman aged 40-49 years who had recovered from COVID-19. Sequencing was done on a sample of peripheral blood. CDR3 bases: TGCAGTGCTAGTCGCCTAGCGGGAGCGGGGGAGCAGTTCTTC. Residues: CSASRLAGAGEQFF.